This T cell receptor (beta chain) was observed in a study of response to subunit inactivated influenza vaccine. General study points: The authors offered the suggestion that each seasonal influenza vaccination recruits few new T cells.

TCRdb processed the RT-PCR reads anew with MiXCR; each CDR3 protein has one entry. Here the sample spans about half a million distinct CDR3 sequences, 9.5% to 13% being singletons. Germline V gene data show CDR1 as SGHNT and CDR2 as YYREEE (reference sequence). This CDR3 is 15 amino acids long. Trimming shortened V by 4 bases and J by 6 bases, and 19 bases separated the two germline ends. Concerning this clonotype itself: What it binds is unknown.

Sample: PBMCs from blood, taken about 40 days after vaccination. The genes are TRBV5-4 and TRBJ2-5; possibly TRBD2 for D (6 bases). The TCR sequence derives from a man aged 45-65 years who received an inactivated influenza vaccine. CDR3 DNA: TGTGCCAGCAGCCCGTCGGGACTCCAGGGAAAGACCCAGTACTTC. This codes for CASSPSGLQGKTQYF.